The 26 T cell receptor beta chains presented below share a single source sample, sequenced in a study of shared clonotypes between healthy human individuals. TCRdb's copy holds only in-frame clones and misses some; the assay was immunoSEQ multiplex PCR. The data show around 2.1 million clones, approximately 96% seen once. Sequenced: naive CD4+ T cells sorted from blood. Stated subset: CD45RA+ positively selected. The receptors stem from a man between 18 and 35 years old in good health.

The chain combines TRBV5-1 with TRBJ1-2; the match to TRBD1 covers 10 bases. V lost 1 base, J lost 7 bases, and 4 bases stayed unmatched. CDR3 length: 14 residues. The germline V gene has CDR1 SGHRS and CDR2 YFSETQ. The CDR3 sequence: CASSLPDRGPGYTF. The CDR3 DNA reads TGCGCCAGCAGCTTGCCCGACAGGGGGCCTGGCTACACCTTC.

V gene TRBV5-1 combines with J gene TRBJ2-7; D is perhaps TRBD1 or TRBD2 (5 bases each). Germline V gene lookup returns CDR1 SGHRS and CDR2 YFSETQ. V was pared by 5 bases and J by 3 bases, with 18 bases between. CDR3 length: 15 residues. CDR3 in amino acids: CASSLTGQGFYEQYF. The CDR3 coding sequence is TGCGCCAGCAGTCTAACGGGGCAGGGCTTCTACGAGCAGTACTTC.

The rearrangement uses TRBV7-2 and TRBJ2-1; 15 nucleotides line up with TRBD2. There are 17 residues in the CDR3. Per the germline V gene, CDR1 is SGHTA and CDR2 is FQGNSA. V lost 5 bases, J lost 4 bases, and 6 bases stayed unmatched. The CDR3 coding sequence is TGTGCCAGCAGCGGAGGGACTAGCGGGGGGAAATACAATGAGCAGTTCTTC. Translating gives CASSGGTSGGKYNEQFF.

The chain combines TRBV2 with TRBJ2-5, with 8 bases fitting TRBD1. The CDR3 consists of 16 residues. J gave up 5 bases and V 1 base, and 9 bases lay outside the gene matches. Germline V gives CDR1 SNHLY, CDR2 FYNNEI. Here the CDR3 reads CASSEGPGGFKETQYF. The CDR3 region has the DNA TGTGCCAGCAGTGAAGGTCCAGGGGGCTTCAAGGAGACCCAGTACTTC. The variable domain in full, with the rest retrieved from reference TRBV2 and TRBJ2-5, is EPEVTQTPSHQVTQMGQEVILRCVPISNHLYFYWYRQILGQKVEFLVSFYNNEISEKSEIFDDQFSVERPDGSNFTLKIRSTKLEDSAMYFCASSEGPGGFKETQYFGPGTRLLVL.

This chain joins TRBV30 and TRBJ2-7; no definite D call. The CDR3 spans 14 residues. The germline V and J ends were trimmed by 1 base and 6 bases, with 16 bases remaining between them. The V gene's germline CDR1 is GTSNPN and CDR2 SVGIG (reference sequence). The CDR3 spells CAWSDPGNRGEQYF. CDR3 DNA sequence: TGTGCCTGGAGTGACCCCGGCAACCGCGGCGAGCAGTACTTC.

The chain couples TRBV6-1 to TRBJ1-1, with TRBD1 matching 10 bases. With V trimmed by 6 bases and J by 6 bases, 10 bases remained unmatched. The CDR3 loop spans 15 amino acids. Per germline, CDR1 MNHNS and CDR2 SASEGT. In nucleotides, the CDR3 is TGTGCCAGCAGCGAACTGGGACAGGGGAGGTCTGAAGCTTTCTTT. Its protein product is CASSELGQGRSEAFF.

V is TRBV30 and J is TRBJ2-5; 10 bases map to TRBD2. Germline V CDR1 and CDR2: GTSNPN, SVGIG (reference sequence). J gave up 6 bases and V 2 bases, and 3 bases lay outside the gene matches. This CDR3 contains 13 residues. CDR3 DNA sequence: TGTGCCTGGAGTCTAGCGGGAGAAAAGACCCAGTACTTC. Translated, it gives CAWSLAGEKTQYF.

The chain is built from TRBV6-5 and TRBJ2-7; TRBD1 matches 7 bases. The CDR3 length is 13 residues. Germline CDR1 and CDR2: MNHEY and SVGAGI. V trimming: 6 bases; J trimming: 3 bases; junction bases outside the gene matches: 5. The chain's CDR3 is CASSGDRLYEQYF. The CDR3 DNA follows: TGTGCCAGCAGCGGGGACAGACTCTACGAGCAGTACTTC.

The V and J genes are TRBV10-3 and TRBJ1-5; weak D call: TRBD1 (6 bases). The CDR3 runs to 15 residues. Germline V gene sequence: CDR1 ENHRY, CDR2 SYGVKD. Trimming removed 3 bases from V and 9 bases from J, with 18 bases in between. As DNA, the CDR3 is TGTGCCATCAGTGATGGAGTGGGGGGCAGCCCGCCCCAGCATTTT. Amino acids: CAISDGVGGSPPQHF.

The rearrangement uses TRBV28 and TRBJ1-5; no definite D call. V lost 4 bases and J lost 1, with 17 bases in between. In germline, CDR1 is MDHEN, CDR2 SYDVKM. This CDR3 has 17 amino acids. DNA for the CDR3: TGTGCCAGCAGTTCCTCAACGCCTATAATAAGCAATCAGCCCCAGCATTTT. Encoded protein: CASSSSTPIISNQPQHF.

The chain recombines TRBV4-1 with TRBJ1-4; unclear D gene. Per germline, CDR1 MGHRA and CDR2 YSYEKL. The CDR3 runs 15 residues. Trimming removed 5 bases at V and 0 bases at J, with 10 bases between. The CDR3 DNA follows: TGCGCCAGCAGCGAAGCAGGAGCAACTAATGAAAAACTGTTTTTT. Its translation is CASSEAGATNEKLFF.

The J gene is TRBJ1-6, the V gene TRBV2, with 9 bases identical to TRBD1. Germline assignment: CDR1 SNHLY and CDR2 FYNNEI. V was pared by 6 bases and J by 10 bases, with 7 bases of the junction left unmatched. The CDR3 spans 14 residues. The CDR3 sequence is CASSSDRGNSPLHF. CDR3 DNA sequence: TGTGCCAGCAGCTCGGACAGGGGCAACTCACCCCTCCACTTT.

The chain recombines TRBV7-2 with TRBJ2-7, with a weak D call TRBD1 (6 bases). The CDR3 has 14 amino acids. Trimming removed 3 bases at V and 0 bases at J, with 9 bases between. CDR1 and CDR2 from the germline V gene are SGHTA and FQGNSA. The CDR3 DNA reads TGTGCCAGCAGCTTTCAGGGGTCCTCCTACGAGCAGTACTTC. Translating gives CASSFQGSSYEQYF.

About this clone: Within the sample, other DNA sequences also encode this same CDR3. The rearrangement links TRBV30 to TRBJ2-5; D gene ambiguous. Per germline, CDR1 GTSNPN and CDR2 SVGIG (reference sequence). The CDR3 contains 11 residues. V lost 0 bases and J 5 bases, leaving 4 bases between the germline ends. The CDR3 sequence is CAWSVGETQYF. The CDR3 nucleotides read TGTGCCTGGAGTGTTGGTGAGACCCAGTACTTC. Based on the CDR3 plus reference TRBV30 and TRBJ2-5, the full variable domain is SQTIHQWPATLVQPVGSPLSLECTVEGTSNPNLYWYRQAAGRGLQLLFYSVGIGQISSEVPQNLSASRPQDRQFILSSKKLLLSDSGFYLCAWSVGETQYFGPGTRLLVL.

For this clone: The same CDR3 is also encoded by other DNA sequences in this sample. The CDR3 region has the DNA TGTGCCAGTAGTATATCCGGAAACACCATATATTTT. The encoded protein is CASSISGNTIYF. V and J are TRBV19 and TRBJ1-3, with D unclear. The CDR3 spans 12 residues. The V end lost 2 bases, the J end lost 4 bases, and 3 bases lay between the germline ends. Germline CDR1 LNHDA, CDR2 SQIVND (reference sequence). Filled out from reference TRBV19 and TRBJ1-3, the complete variable domain reads DGGITQSPKYLFRKEGQNVTLSCEQNLNHDAMYWYRQDPGQGLRLIYYSQIVNDFQKGDIAEGYSVSREKKESFPLTVTSAQKNPTAFYLCASSISGNTIYFGEGSWLTVV.

This clone was recorded only once. This rearrangement joins TRBV9 to TRBJ1-5; 11 bases align to TRBD1. The V segment lost 0 bases and the J segment 7 bases; nucleotides outside the gene matches: 3. The germline V gene has CDR1 SGDLS and CDR2 YYNGEE. The CDR3 has 15 residues. This CDR3 is CASSVDGTGGQPQHF. The CDR3 nucleotides are TGTGCCAGCAGCGTAGATGGGACAGGGGGACAGCCCCAGCATTTT.

This chain uses TRBV2 with TRBJ2-7; a possible D gene is TRBD2 (5 bases). Germline V gene lookup returns CDR1 SNHLY and CDR2 FYNNEI. The CDR3 extends over 15 amino acids. Trimming removed 6 bases at V and 0 bases at J, with 15 bases between. CDR3 amino acids: CASSRESGSSYEQYF. The CDR3 DNA reads TGTGCCAGCAGCCGAGAGAGTGGGAGCTCCTACGAGCAGTACTTC.

This rearrangement joins TRBV11-2 to TRBJ2-7; TRBD2 is a possible D gene (6 bases). CDR1 is SGHAT and CDR2 is FQNNGV in the germline V gene. CDR3 length: 15 residues. Trimming took 7 bases from V and 6 from J, leaving 22 bases between them. The CDR3 protein is CASTPGGGQAGEQYF. CDR3 nucleotide sequence: TGTGCCAGCACCCCGGGTGGAGGGCAAGCGGGCGAGCAGTACTTC.

On this clone: This sample also contains other DNA sequences that code for the same CDR3. The rearrangement uses TRBV5-1 and TRBJ2-1, with D unclear. The CDR3 spans 12 residues. Per germline, CDR1 SGHRS and CDR2 YFSETQ. V was shortened by 0 bases and J by 7 bases, with 5 bases between the two germline ends. The CDR3 DNA reads TGCGCCAGCAGCTTGGCCGGGAATGAGCAGTTCTTC. Protein: CASSLAGNEQFF. The whole variable domain, filled in from reference TRBV5-1 and TRBJ2-1, reads KAGVTQTPRYLIKTRGQQVTLSCSPISGHRSVSWYQQTPGQGLQFLFEYFSETQRNKGNFPGRFSGRQFSNSRSEMNVSTLELGDSALYLCASSLAGNEQFFGPGTRLTVL.

The rearrangement joins TRBV6-5 to TRBJ2-1; unclear D gene. The CDR3 totals 11 residues. V lost 5 bases to trimming and J lost 8 bases, with 7 bases between them. The germline V gene has CDR1 MNHEY and CDR2 SVGAGI. The CDR3 coding sequence is TGTGCCAGCAGTCCCCTGGATGAGCAGTTCTTC. Translation gives CASSPLDEQFF.

This clone was counted once. This CDR3 is CASSLAGQGKAFF. The CDR3 coding sequence is TGTGCCAGCAGCTTAGCGGGGCAGGGAAAAGCTTTCTTT. The V call is TRBV11-2, the J call TRBJ1-1; D may be TRBD1 (5 bases). Germline V gene sequence: CDR1 SGHAT, CDR2 FQNNGV. CDR3 size: 13 residues. The germline V and J ends were trimmed by 1 base and 9 bases, with 12 bases remaining between them.

This chain uses TRBV19 with TRBJ2-3; possible D gene TRBD2, 6 bases. V was trimmed by 8 bases and J by 4 bases, leaving 16 bases between them. Germline CDR1 is LNHDA and CDR2 is SQIVND (reference sequence). The CDR3 contains 14 residues. CDR3 sequence reads: CASSRAGLSDTQYF. The CDR3 DNA reads TGTGCCAGTTCCCGTGCGGGACTGTCAGATACGCAGTATTTT.

The CDR3, as DNA: TGTGCCAGCACTTCCCTAGGGAGTAGTACAAATGAGCAGTTCTTC. Protein sequence: CASTSLGSSTNEQFF. This rearrangement joins TRBV6-1 to TRBJ2-1, with D possibly TRBD2 on 5 matching bases. V lost 7 bases, J lost 7 bases, and 20 bases lay in between. Germline V lookup: CDR1 MNHNS, CDR2 SASEGT. The CDR3 runs 15 residues.

This rearrangement joins TRBV6-6 to TRBJ2-7; 8 bases align to TRBD2. CDR1 MNHNY and CDR2 SVGAGI come from the germline V gene (reference sequence). The V and J ends lost 2 bases and 1 base, in that order; junction bases with no gene match: 4. The CDR3 is made up of 15 amino acids. CDR3 nucleotides: TGTGCCAGCAGTTACGAGACTAGCGCTTCCTACGAGCAGTACTTC. This codes for CASSYETSASYEQYF.

The V gene is TRBV10-3, the J gene TRBJ2-2; D uncertain. The ends were cut back, 3 bases at V and 7 bases at J, with 6 bases in the middle. The CDR3 covers 12 residues. Germline values: CDR1 ENHRY, CDR2 SYGVKD. CDR3 protein: CAISERYGELFF. CDR3 sequence (DNA): TGTGCCATCAGTGAACGGTACGGGGAGCTGTTTTTT.

V and J are TRBV9 and TRBJ2-5; D is unclear. Per germline, CDR1 SGDLS and CDR2 YYNGEE. The CDR3 loop spans 11 amino acids. V lost 4 bases, J lost 5 bases, and 6 bases lay in between. The CDR3 DNA is TGTGCCAGCAGCCCCGGGGAGACCCAGTACTTC. Amino acids: CASSPGETQYF. Full variable domain (remainder filled in from reference TRBV9 and TRBJ2-5): DSGVTQTPKHLITATGQRVTLRCSPRSGDLSVYWYQQSLDQGLQFLIQYYNGEERAKGNILERFSAQQFPDLHSELNLSSLELGDSALYFCASSPGETQYFGPGTRLLVL.